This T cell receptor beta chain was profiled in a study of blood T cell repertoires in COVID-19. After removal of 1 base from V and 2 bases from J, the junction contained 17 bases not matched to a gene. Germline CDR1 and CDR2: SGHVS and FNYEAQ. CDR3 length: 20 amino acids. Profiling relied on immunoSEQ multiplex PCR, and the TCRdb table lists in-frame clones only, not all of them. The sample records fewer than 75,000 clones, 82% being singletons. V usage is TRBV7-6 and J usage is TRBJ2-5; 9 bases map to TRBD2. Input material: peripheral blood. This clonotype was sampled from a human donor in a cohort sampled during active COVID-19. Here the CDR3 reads CASSLGGGSGGPIQQETQYF. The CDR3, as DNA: TGTGCCAGCAGCTTAGGAGGGGGTAGCGGGGGCCCCATCCAGCAAGAGACCCAGTACTTC.